Sample share makes the clone carrying this T cell receptor (beta chain) medium-sized (0.01 to 0.1%). The sample comes from a study of CD4 and CD8 cells across lung adenocarcinoma regions. The patients had localized lung adenocarcinoma, a non-small cell subtype. TCRdb used MiXCR to reprocess the PCR reads, holding one entry per CDR3 protein. Of about 25,000 distinct CDR3 sequences listed, less than 60% are singletons. Trimming at V came to 4 bases and at J to 9 bases, leaving 6 bases not matched to a gene. The germline CDR1 and CDR2 sequences are WNHNN and SYGVQD (reference sequence). The CDR3 is 13 residues long.

The sample consisted of CD8+ T cells from the center of a lung tumor. The genes are TRBV10-1 and TRBJ2-1, with TRBD1 matching 7 bases. The TCR originated in a male donor with lung adenocarcinoma. The CD4 and CD8 labels of this study may be unreliable. The DNA of the CDR3 is TGCGCCAGCAGTGGACAGGGTATTGCTGAGCAGTTCTTC. Translation gives CASSGQGIAEQFF.